One T cell receptor (beta chain) is described in this entry. TCRdb keeps only in-frame clones here, not all; method: immunoSEQ multiplex PCR. The sample carries fewer than 85,000 clones, roughly 90% recorded once. The CDR3 loop spans 16 amino acids. CDR1 MNHEY and CDR2 SMNVEV come from the germline V gene (reference sequence). V dropped 3 bases and J dropped 0 bases, with 12 bases sitting between them. The data were taken from a study of cytomegalovirus exposure and HLA in healthy donors. V usage is TRBV27 and J usage is TRBJ2-1, with D unresolved. The source is a young woman in good health and CMV-seropositive. Source material: PBMCs. The CDR3 spells CASSFLPKSSYNEQFF. The CDR3 DNA reads as TGTGCCAGCAGTTTCCTGCCAAAGAGCTCCTACAATGAGCAGTTCTTC.